This T cell receptor (beta chain) was sequenced during a study of regulatory T cells. V was trimmed by 10 bases and J by 2 bases, leaving 13 bases between them. This CDR3 is 13 amino acids long. CDR1 and CDR2 from the germline V gene are MDHEN and SYDVKM. Study-level results: CD3G-deficient patients' regulatory T cells showed reduced Shannon diversity versus autologous conventional CD4+ and control regulatory cells. The two patients with the most severe autoimmunity showed the strongest Treg restriction.

Patients aged 2 to 39 years had fewer naive and more memory CD4+ and CD8+ T cells. CD4+ cells were sorted into CD25-high CD127-low regulatory cells and CD25-low CD127-high conventional cells. A note on this clone: Its antigen remains unidentified.

Primers: 52 TRBV forward and 13 TRBJ reverse. Repertoires were generated with immunoSEQ multiplex PCR, while TCRdb's copy carries only in-frame clones and drops some. The table records about 3,900 clones, more than 85% of them present only once. Sequences were obtained from CD4+ Tregs sorted from blood. This TCR was sampled from a child aged 2 to 10 with CD3G deficiency. This chain connects TRBV28 to TRBJ2-3, with D hard to call. The CDR3 DNA reads TGTGCCACCGCAGATTACTACACAGATACGCAGTATTTT. It translates to CATADYYTDTQYF.